Detailed here is one T cell receptor (beta chain). Its specific antigen is unknown. No qualities accompany the bases; no much larger clone lies one base away. The intended sense of this specimen's time point label: baseline before first vaccination. Vaccinee samples were obtained from the UK trials COV001 and COV002, which included a single-blind randomized controlled phase 2/3 trial of AZD1222 (ChAdOx1 nCoV-19) in healthy adults. Trial participant PBMC samples were collected at day 0 and day 28 after the second dose for TCRbeta chain sequencing. The data belong to a study of T cell responses to AZD1222 COVID-19 vaccine (dated by TCRdb to about 2021). Background on the whole study: AZD1222 recipients given second doses at about 4 weeks or at about 12 weeks were pooled, since spike-specific TCR depth and breadth were not found to differ between the two schedules. A total of about 230 trial participants underwent TCR sequencing, of whom some 210 received two doses of AZD1222 and about 26 received two doses of the MenACWY control vaccine. Trial participants were enrolled into age subgroups of 18-55, 56-69 and 70-plus years, which contained approximately 150, 28 and 58 TCR-sequenced participants, respectively.

CDR1 and CDR2 are drawn from the germline V gene (reference sequence): GTSNPN, SVGIG. Inclusive of the bounding cysteine and phenylalanine, the CDR3 is 13 residues long. Solely the CDR3 DNA is kept, with 39 bases framed from the first base. V is pared back by 4 bases and J by 6 bases, with 15 bases lying between the germline termini. General findings and caveats noted by the study authors: Most participants were white British and females outnumbered males, and the authors suggested that clonal diversity may have been underestimated. The vaccine-associated CD4 TCRs covered the entire spike protein, and the dominant responses fell in regions 160-218 and 743-854. Nearly half of unique spike-specific TCRs reportedly recognized epitopes outside regions mutated in the B.1.351 and B.1.1.7 variants. A significant rise in spike-specific TCR breadth and depth was observed after two AZD1222 doses relative to day 0 and relative to MenACWY recipients. Conclusions about previously exposed vaccinees are limited, since just five or six AZD1222 recipients were seropositive for SARS-CoV-2 at baseline. Because no day 14 peak-response samples were available, repertoires were characterized only after the peak T cell response. The 56-69-year group was small, and its depth increase did not reach significance, likely because of low power.

The CDR3 regions of human TCRbeta chains were analyzed by immunosequencing. Per the source publication's procedure: TCRs in the repertoires were compared against a reference library of SARS-CoV-2-specific TCRs that had been generated with the MIRA antigen-specificity platform. Breadth was defined as the fraction of unique TCRs that were SARS-CoV-2-associated. Depth was defined as the fraction of total T cells that were SARS-CoV-2-associated. Using the MIRA data, each spike-specific TCR was assigned both to the spike region to which the TCR was reactive and to a CD4 or CD8 class. Log10-transformed breadth and depth values were compared by one-way ANOVA with Sidak's multiple comparisons tests. The source is immuneACCESS, and TCRdb retained only in-frame sequences with V and J called. Part of the clones is not carried over; for the studies checked, unresolved V genes explain less than half of this, and the remainder is unexplained. V, J and clone size derive from that table, while D and trimming were established from the DNA sequence. This sample has 120,000 or so clones in its table, and 80% to 90% of those were observed once. Jointly, the top ten make up under 2% of the sample.

The V and J genes are TRBV30 and TRBJ1-2; 6 matching bases give a weak D call of TRBD1. Sequencing was performed on peripheral blood, taken on day 0 of AZD1222 vaccination. The receptor's source is an adult in good health. The DNA reads TGTGCCTGGACGGGGGGGACACAGAATGGCTACACCTTC. Protein translation: CAWTGGTQNGYTF.